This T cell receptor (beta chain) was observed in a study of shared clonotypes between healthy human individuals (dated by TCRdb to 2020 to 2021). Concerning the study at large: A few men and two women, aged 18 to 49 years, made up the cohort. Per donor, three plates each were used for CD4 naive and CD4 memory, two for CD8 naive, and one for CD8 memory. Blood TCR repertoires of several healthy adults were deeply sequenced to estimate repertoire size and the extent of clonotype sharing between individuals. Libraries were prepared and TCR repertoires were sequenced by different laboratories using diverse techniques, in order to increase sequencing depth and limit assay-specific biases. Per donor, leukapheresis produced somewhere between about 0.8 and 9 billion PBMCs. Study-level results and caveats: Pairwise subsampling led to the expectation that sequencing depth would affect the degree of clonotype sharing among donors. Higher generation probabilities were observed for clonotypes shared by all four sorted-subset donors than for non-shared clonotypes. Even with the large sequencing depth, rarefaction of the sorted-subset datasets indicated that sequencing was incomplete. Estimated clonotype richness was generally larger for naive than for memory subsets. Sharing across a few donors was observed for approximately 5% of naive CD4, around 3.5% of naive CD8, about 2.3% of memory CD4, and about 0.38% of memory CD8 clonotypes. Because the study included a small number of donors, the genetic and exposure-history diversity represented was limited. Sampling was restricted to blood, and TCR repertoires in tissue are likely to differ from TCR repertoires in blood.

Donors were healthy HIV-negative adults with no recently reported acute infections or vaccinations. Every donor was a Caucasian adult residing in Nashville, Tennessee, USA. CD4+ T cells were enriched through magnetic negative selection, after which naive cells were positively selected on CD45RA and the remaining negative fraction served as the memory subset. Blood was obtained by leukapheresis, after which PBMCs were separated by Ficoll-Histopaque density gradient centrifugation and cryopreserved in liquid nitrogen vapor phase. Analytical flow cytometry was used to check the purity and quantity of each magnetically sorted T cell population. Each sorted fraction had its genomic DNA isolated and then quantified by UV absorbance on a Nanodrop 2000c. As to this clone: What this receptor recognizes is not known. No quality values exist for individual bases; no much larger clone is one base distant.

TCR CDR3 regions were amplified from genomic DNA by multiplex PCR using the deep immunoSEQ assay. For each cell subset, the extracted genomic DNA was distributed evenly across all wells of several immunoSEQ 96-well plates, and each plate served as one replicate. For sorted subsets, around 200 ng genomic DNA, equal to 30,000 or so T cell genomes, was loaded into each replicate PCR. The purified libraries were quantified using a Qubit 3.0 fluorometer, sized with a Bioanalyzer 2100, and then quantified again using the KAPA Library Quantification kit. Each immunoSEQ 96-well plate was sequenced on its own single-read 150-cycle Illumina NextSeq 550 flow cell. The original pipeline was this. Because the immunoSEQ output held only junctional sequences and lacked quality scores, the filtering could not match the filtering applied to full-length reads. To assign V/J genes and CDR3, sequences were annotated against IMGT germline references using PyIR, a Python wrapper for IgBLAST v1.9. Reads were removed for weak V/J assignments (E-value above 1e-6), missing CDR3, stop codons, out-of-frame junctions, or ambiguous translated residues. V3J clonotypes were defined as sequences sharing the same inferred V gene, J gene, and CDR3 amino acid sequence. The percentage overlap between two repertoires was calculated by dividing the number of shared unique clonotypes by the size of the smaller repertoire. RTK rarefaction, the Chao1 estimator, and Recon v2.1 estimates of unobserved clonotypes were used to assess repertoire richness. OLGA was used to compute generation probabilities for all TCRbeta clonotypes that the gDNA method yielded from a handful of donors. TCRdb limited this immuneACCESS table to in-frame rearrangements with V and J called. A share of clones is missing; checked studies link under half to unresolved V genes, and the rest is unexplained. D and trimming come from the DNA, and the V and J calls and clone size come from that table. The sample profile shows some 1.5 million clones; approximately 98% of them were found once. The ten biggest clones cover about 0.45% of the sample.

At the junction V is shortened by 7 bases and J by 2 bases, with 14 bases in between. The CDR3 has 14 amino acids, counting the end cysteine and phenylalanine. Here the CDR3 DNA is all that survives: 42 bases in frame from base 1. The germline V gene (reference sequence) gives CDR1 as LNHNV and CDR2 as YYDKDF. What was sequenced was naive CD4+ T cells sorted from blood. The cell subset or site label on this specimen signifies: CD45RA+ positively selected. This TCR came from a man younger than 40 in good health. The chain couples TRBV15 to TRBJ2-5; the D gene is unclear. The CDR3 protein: CATNTRLGQETQYF. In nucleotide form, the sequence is TGTGCCACCAACACCCGGCTAGGACAAGAGACCCAGTACTTC.